This TCR beta chain was sequenced in a study of blood T cell repertoires in COVID-19. Study context: Sites in the United States, Italy and Spain provided acute and convalescent COVID-19 samples. T cells, B-cell-depleted T cells, or PBMCs provided the cDNA or gDNA that served as material.

V was shortened by 9 bases and J by 4 bases, with 19 bases between the two germline ends. There are 15 residues in the CDR3. Germline values: CDR1 MNHEY, CDR2 SVGAGI. Original handling: Reference gene primers were amplified, and this amplification served to estimate nucleated cell counts. Clones were read by immunoSEQ multiplex PCR, and TCRdb kept only the in-frame ones, dropping some. Clonal size and the V and J genes are those of that table, whereas D and trimming came from the DNA. The sample lists more than 150,000 clones, 70% to 80% seen once, with roughly 12% in the top ten. This clone occurred a few times.

The origin of this receptor is a man aged 50 to 60 who had recovered from COVID-19. Sequencing was carried out using peripheral blood. The gene calls are TRBV6-5 and TRBJ2-1; no clear D. The CDR3 nucleotides read TGTGCCAGTTCCCTCGACACCCGTGGATACAATGAGCAGTTCTTC. It specifies CASSLDTRGYNEQFF.